This TCR beta chain was retrieved from a study of T cell responses to AZD1222 COVID-19 vaccine listed by TCRdb under 2021. Regarding the research as a whole: TCR sequencing was performed for 230 to 250 trial participants, of whom 200 to 210 were given two doses of AZD1222 and 26 were given two doses of MenACWY control vaccine. Trial participants were enrolled into age subgroups of 18-55, 56-69 and 70-plus years, which contained approximately 150, 28 and 58 TCR-sequenced participants, respectively. Overall study results and their limits: Epitopes outside the regions mutated in the B.1.351 and B.1.1.7 variants were reportedly recognized by nearly half of the unique spike-specific TCRs. After two AZD1222 doses, spike-specific TCR breadth and depth were significantly higher than at day 0 and than in MenACWY recipients. Conclusions about previously exposed vaccinees were limited because only six AZD1222 recipients were SARS-CoV-2 seropositive at baseline. Because no day 14 peak-response samples were available, the repertoires could be characterized only after the peak T cell response. The 56-69-year group was small, and its depth increase did not reach significance, likely because of low power. Participants were mostly white British and included more females than males, and it was suggested by the authors that clonal diversity may have been underestimated. The whole spike protein was spanned by vaccine-associated CD4 TCRs, and dominant responses were seen in regions 160-218 and 743-854.

Including the terminal cysteine and phenylalanine, the CDR3 comprises 13 residues. This entry keeps only the CDR3 DNA: 39 bases, framed from base 1. A distance of 5 bases separates the germline ends of V and J, which lose 4 bases and 2 bases respectively. Taken from the germline V gene, the CDR1 and CDR2 loops are MNHEY and SVGEGT. In light of the paper, this sample's time point label describes: about 28 days (+/-7) after the second vaccine dose. AZD1222 recipients given second doses at about 4 weeks or at about 12 weeks were pooled, since spike-specific TCR depth and breadth were not found to differ between the two schedules. Vaccinee samples were obtained from the UK trials COV001 and COV002, which included a single-blind randomized controlled phase 2/3 trial of AZD1222 (ChAdOx1 nCoV-19) in healthy adults. For TCRbeta chain sequencing, PBMC samples were collected from trial participants at day 0 and at day 28 after the second dose.

In the case of this clone: Its antigen has not been determined. Per-nucleotide qualities are absent, and no much larger clonotype sits a single base away.

The CDR3 regions of human TCRbeta chains were subjected to immunosequencing. In the paper's pipeline: Repertoire TCRs were checked for matches against a reference library of SARS-CoV-2-specific TCRs that had been generated using the MIRA antigen-specificity platform. Breadth was defined as the fraction of unique TCRs that were SARS-CoV-2-associated. Depth was defined as the fraction of total T cells that were SARS-CoV-2-associated. Each spike-specific TCR was assigned to its reactive spike region and to a CD4 or CD8 class using the MIRA data. Log10-transformed breadth and depth values were compared by one-way ANOVA with Sidak's multiple comparisons tests. Imported from immuneACCESS, the table was reduced by TCRdb to in-frame sequences with V and J called. These copies leave out some clones; in studies compared against another copy, an unresolved V gene accounts for under half, and the cause of the remainder is not known. That table furnishes V, J and clone size, whereas the DNA furnished D and trimming. This sample gives more than 120,000 clones in total; over 85% of them show up just once. The ten top clones hold 1.5% to 2% of the sample.

This sample comprised peripheral blood, obtained 28 days after the second AZD1222 dose. The chain joins TRBV6-2 or TRBV6-3 to TRBJ1-4, with the D gene call left open. This TCR derives from an adult who received the AZD1222 COVID-19 vaccine. The sequenced DNA is TGTGCCAGCAGTTTCGGCACTAATGAAAAACTGTTTTTT. Its protein reads: CASSFGTNEKLFF.